This TCR beta chain was retrieved from a study of vaccination and CD4 T cells after COVID-19. Overall study results and limits: Median reactive clonotypes, those recognizing SARS-CoV-2, rose from 21 to 38, not significantly.

About this clonotype: What it recognizes is unknown.

The treatment denotes: roughly ten-day PBMC culture with coronavirus spike peptide pools or control peptides (ViraFEST assay). The germline CDR1 and CDR2 sequences are MNHEY and SVGEGT. V was trimmed by 6 bases and J by 3 bases, leaving 9 bases between them. This CDR3 has 12 residues. Oncomine TCR Beta short-read sequencing was applied to DNA from cultured CD4+ T cells. TCRdb ran MiXCR on the PCR reads and lists one entry per CDR3 protein. The sample yields around 20,000 distinct CDR3 sequences, over 20% seen once. Sequenced input: cultured CD4+ T cells from blood. The chain is built from TRBV6-2 or TRBV6-3 and TRBJ2-7; D uncertain. The source is a human donor with COVID-19. CDR3 sequence reads: CASSLEVYEQYF. For the CDR3, the DNA is TGTGCCAGCAGCCTCGAAGTCTACGAGCAGTACTTC.